The source of this T cell receptor beta chain is a study of cytomegalovirus exposure and HLA in healthy donors. Whole-study context: About 80 million unique TCRs, all from HLA-typed donors, were included in an early release of the data. There were just under 400 genotyped donors. Of these, roughly 86% fell in the genetic ancestry cluster associated with self-reported Caucasian donors. Study findings and constraints: It was in a later analysis that TCR association rates were seen to vary by HLA locus, highest for DRB1 and lowest for HLA-C.

Amplification used 60 Vbeta primers and 13 Jbeta primers. Produced via immunoSEQ multiplex PCR; TCRdb's table is partial and in-frame only. Here the sample spans roughly 130,000 clones, 82% being singletons. There were likely unrecorded immune exposures, though donors were nominally healthy when sampled. Per the germline V gene, CDR1 is WNHNN and CDR2 is SYGVQD (reference sequence). There are 13 residues in the CDR3. Trimming left V 4 bases short and J 2 bases short, with 8 bases between. With respect to this clone: The antigen remains undetermined.

Sequencing was carried out using PBMCs. The sequence came from a male donor in good health and CMV-seropositive. The J gene is TRBJ2-5, the V gene TRBV10-1; D perhaps matches TRBD2 (6 bases). The CDR3 protein is CASSGDSQETQYF. The CDR3, as DNA: TGCGCCAGCAGTGGGGACTCTCAAGAGACCCAGTACTTC.